This T cell receptor (beta chain) was identified in a study of blood T cell repertoires in COVID-19 (dated by TCRdb to the early 2020s). Concerning the study at large: The collaborator samples originated in the United States, Italy and Spain and spanned the acute and convalescent phases of COVID-19. The material from the prospective study consisted of cDNA or gDNA derived from T cells, B-cell-depleted T cells, or PBMCs. The dataset comprised deeply sampled blood TCRbeta repertoires from subjects exposed to, actively infected with, or recovered from COVID-19. The repertoires were released in a freely available public database intended as a resource for research on the immune response to SARS-CoV-2. Samples came from the ongoing ImmuneRACE study (first 160 participants) plus 1,254 subjects from 6 global collaborators. Nearly every sample came with metadata listing a de-identified subject ID, COVID-19 status, age in years and sex. Where available, HLA class I and class II types were obtained from metadata supplied by the sample provider rather than from assay-based typing.

The study at large found these results: The amount of clinical and demographic metadata varied by source and participant and was provided uncurated.

On this clone: This receptor's antigen is unknown. Base qualities were left out, and no much larger clone turns up one base away.

The immunoSEQ Assay, a bias-controlled multiplex PCR, was used to amplify TCRbeta CDR3 regions from genomic DNA. Processing in the source paper ran as follows. Within the assay, amplification of reference gene primers was used to estimate how many nucleated cells each sample contained. To quantify the absolute abundance of each unique TCRbeta CDR3 rearrangement, sequence reads were collapsed and filtered. Productive Simpson clonality was computed per sample as the square root of Simpson's diversity index over productive rearrangements. TCRdb mirrors the immuneACCESS table, restricted to in-frame sequences. Some clones are absent from its copies; in checked studies, under half trace to an unresolved V gene, and the reason for the others is unknown. V, J and clone size were drawn from that table, and D and trimming were deduced from the DNA. A total of about 240,000 clones appear in this sample, 80% to 85% of them only once. The ten largest clones represent roughly an eighth of the sample.

For this chain, trimming is 4 bases at the V end and 1 base at the J end, and the number of junction bases without a gene match is 6. Reading from cysteine to phenylalanine, the CDR3 counts 16 amino acids. Of all the DNA, just the CDR3 is kept, 48 bases in frame from base 1. The germline V gene yields SNHLY for CDR1 and FYNNEI for CDR2. Whole blood was collected in K2EDTA tubes by collaborating institutions according to the institutions' own protocols. For TCRbeta analysis, collaborators shipped samples as frozen whole blood, isolated PBMCs, or DNA extracted from either of those sample types. The chain is encoded by TRBV2 joined to TRBJ1-1; 10 central bases correspond to TRBD1. The TCR was taken from a woman in her sixties or seventies with active or convalescent COVID-19. Sequencing was carried out using peripheral blood. The DNA sequence is TGTGCCAGCAGTGGCCGGGACAGGGGCACGAACACTGAAGCTTTCTTT. The translation is CASSGRDRGTNTEAFF.